This T cell receptor (beta chain) was captured by sequencing in a study of blood T cell repertoires in COVID-19. As for the study in general: The samples span acute and convalescent COVID-19 from the United States, Italy and Spain.

As originally analysed: Quantification of nucleated cells was approximated via reference gene primer amplification. Profiling relied on immunoSEQ multiplex PCR, and the TCRdb table lists in-frame clones only, not all of them. The DNA gave D and trimming, while V, J and clone size come from that table. The top ten hold roughly 1.2% of the sample, which has 380,000 or so clones, 81% seen once. The CDR3 is 17 residues long. V lost 2 bases and J lost 0, with 16 bases in between. CDR1 GTSNPN and CDR2 SVGIG come from the germline V gene (reference sequence). The source material was peripheral blood. V usage is TRBV30 and J usage is TRBJ2-2; the D gene is possibly TRBD2 (5 bases). The TCR sequence derives from a human donor with acute or convalescent COVID-19. The donor label of this sample is uncertain. The CDR3 loop reads CAWSPLAGIPNTGELFF. Here the CDR3 DNA reads TGTGCCTGGAGTCCGCTCGCCGGGATCCCGAACACCGGGGAGCTGTTTTTT.